What follows are 8 T cell receptor beta chains derived from one specimen sequenced in a study of blood T cell repertoires in COVID-19. Sequencing was performed with immunoSEQ multiplex PCR; in TCRdb, only in-frame clones are kept and a portion is missing. The sample shows over 50,000 clones, 70% to 90% of them seen only once. Sequencing was done on a sample of peripheral blood. These receptors were obtained from a human donor in a cohort sampled during active COVID-19.

This chain links TRBV28 with TRBJ1-4; 7 bases are shared with TRBD1. Trimming took 6 bases from V and 7 from J; bases not matched to a gene: 5. Germline V gene sequence: CDR1 MDHEN, CDR2 SYDVKM. CDR3 length equals 13 residues. The CDR3 loop is CASRTGLPEKLFF. The CDR3 DNA reads as TGTGCCAGCAGGACAGGGCTGCCTGAAAAACTGTTTTTT.

V usage is TRBV4-3 and J usage is TRBJ2-7; maybe TRBD2 (6 bases). Between the trimmed V and J ends, which lost 1 base and 6 bases, there was a span of 10 bases. Germline V lookup: CDR1 LGHNA, CDR2 YSLEER. This CDR3 is built from 13 residues. CDR3 protein: CASSQALGGEQYF. CDR3 DNA sequence: TGCGCCAGCAGCCAAGCATTGGGGGGCGAGCAGTACTTC.

The gene calls are TRBV24-1 and TRBJ2-2; TRBD1 matches at 8 bases. In germline, CDR1 is KGHDR, CDR2 SFDVKD. The CDR3 covers 16 residues. The junction had 6 bases not matched to a gene; V was cut back by 2 bases and J by 5 bases. CDR3 amino acids: CATSDSGTGRTGELFF. The CDR3 DNA reads as TGTGCCACCAGTGATTCGGGGACAGGTAGGACCGGGGAGCTGTTTTTT.

This chain joins TRBV28 and TRBJ2-5; 11 bases agree with TRBD2. CDR1 MDHEN and CDR2 SYDVKM come from the germline V gene. J lost 2 bases, V lost 4 bases, and 15 bases had no gene match. This CDR3 is 19 amino acids long. The CDR3 reads CASSSPLAGGRGPQETQYF. CDR3 DNA sequence: TGTGCCAGCAGTTCACCCCTAGCGGGAGGAAGGGGGCCTCAAGAGACCCAGTACTTC.

This rearrangement joins TRBV11-2 to TRBJ2-1; 10 bases agree with TRBD2. There are 16 residues in the CDR3. Germline trimming cut 3 bases from V and 8 bases from J; bases unmatched to any gene: 10. Germline V gene sequence: CDR1 SGHAT, CDR2 FQNNGV. CDR3 sequence reads: CASSFFLLAGDDEQFF. CDR3 in DNA: TGTGCCAGCAGCTTTTTTTTGCTAGCGGGAGACGATGAGCAGTTCTTC.

This clone was observed a few times. The V call is TRBV3-1 (or the pseudogene TRBV3-2), the J call TRBJ2-1; a weak D match, TRBD1 (6 bases). The CDR3 length is 17 residues. CDR1 is LGHDT, CDR2 YNNKEL, per germline (reference sequence). V shed 2 bases and J shed 8 bases, with 22 bases lying between them. The chain's CDR3 is CASSQPPGQGPWHEQFF. Written as DNA, the CDR3 is TGTGCCAGCAGCCAACCCCCGGGACAAGGCCCCTGGCATGAGCAGTTCTTC.

The genes are TRBV16 and TRBJ2-7; D may be TRBD1 (5 bases). The V end lost 2 bases, the J end lost 3 bases, and 8 bases lay between the germline ends. This CDR3 is 13 amino acids long. CDR1 KGHSY and CDR2 FQNENV come from the germline V gene. This CDR3 is CASSQTGIYEQYF. CDR3 nucleotide sequence: TGTGCCAGCAGCCAAACAGGAATCTACGAGCAGTACTTC.

The CDR3 loop reads CASSYSRQGLGSPLHF. In DNA form, the CDR3 reads TGTGCCAGCAGTTACTCACGACAGGGTTTGGGCTCACCCCTCCACTTT. V usage is TRBV6-5 and J usage is TRBJ1-6, with 7 bases that match TRBD1. This CDR3 has 16 residues. Looked up from germline, CDR1 is MNHEY and CDR2 is SVGAGI. The J segment lost 10 bases and the V segment lost 0 bases, leaving 9 bases of the junction unmatched.